This passage covers 5 T cell receptor beta chains from one sample sequenced in a study of Graves' ophthalmopathy and Graves' hyperthyroidism. CDR3 regions of TCR beta were amplified from RNA transcripts. The first-round RT-PCR employed HTBI primers together with the Qiagen OneStep RT-PCR kit. A multiplex PCR was then performed as the second round. TCRdb reprocessed the multiplex PCR reads via MiXCR and lists one record per CDR3 protein. This table has 650,000 to 800,000 distinct CDR3 sequences, over 40% appearing once. The sequenced material came from peripheral blood. These receptors were obtained from an adult man with Graves' ophthalmopathy.

The rearrangement joins TRBV10-2 to TRBJ2-7; D not certain. Trimming took 9 bases from V and 7 from J, leaving 16 bases between them. The germline V gene has CDR1 WSHSY and CDR2 SAAADI. The CDR3 is made up of 12 amino acids. The CDR3 loop is CASAKNLGEQYF. CDR3 nucleotide sequence: TGCGCCAGTGCTAAAAACCTCGGGGAGCAGTACTTC.

This clonotype was recorded only once. With a much larger clone just one base away, this may be a read error. The chain combines TRBV5-1 with TRBJ2-7, with D possibly TRBD2 on 6 matching bases. V was shortened by 5 bases and J by 5 bases, with 14 bases between the two germline ends. Germline-derived CDR1 and CDR2 are SGHRS and YFSETQ. This CDR3 spans 13 amino acids. The CDR3 region is CASSPWGRHEQYF. The CDR3 DNA reads as TGCGCCAGCAGTCCCTGGGGGAGGCACGAGCAGTACTTC.

The sample holds many counts of this clonotype. V is TRBV10-3 and J is TRBJ1-5; tentatively, D is TRBD1 (5 bases). V lost 3 bases, J lost 2 bases, and 8 bases lay in between. Germline-derived CDR1 and CDR2 are ENHRY and SYGVKD. This CDR3 is 14 amino acids long. The CDR3 sequence: CAISELGRNQPQHF. The CDR3 nucleotides read TGTGCCATCAGTGAATTGGGACGCAATCAGCCCCAGCATTTT.

Here the CDR3 reads CSVHQAGAGELFF. The DNA for the CDR3 is TGCAGCGTTCACCAAGCGGGGGCAGGGGAGCTGTTTTTT. This chain connects TRBV29-1 to TRBJ2-2; 8 bases agree with TRBD2. J was trimmed by 8 bases and V by 5 bases; bases with no gene match: 7. The CDR3 runs 13 residues. Germline assignment: CDR1 SQVTM and CDR2 ANQGSEA.

This clonotype was counted at least ten times. V gene TRBV6-1 combines with J gene TRBJ1-1, with D perhaps TRBD1 (5 bases). This CDR3 has 14 residues. V was cut by 2 bases and J by 0 bases, with 7 bases left in between. The germline gives CDR1 MNHNS, CDR2 SASEGT. The CDR3 DNA is TGTGCCAGCAGTGAAAGAGGGGTGAACACTGAAGCTTTCTTT. Protein sequence: CASSERGVNTEAFF.